The 3 T cell receptor beta chains given below trace back to one sample, sequenced in a study of blood T cell repertoires in COVID-19. Generated by immunoSEQ multiplex PCR, the TCRdb table keeps only in-frame clones and is missing some. The sample holds about 250,000 clones, about 83% seen once. The sequenced material came from peripheral blood. These receptors were taken from a man aged 50 or older with acute or convalescent COVID-19.

This rearrangement joins TRBV10-2 to TRBJ1-1; D is unresolved. The V gene lost 6 bases and the J gene lost 1 base, with 15 bases spanning the gap. This CDR3 has 15 residues. Per germline, CDR1 WSHSY and CDR2 SAAADI. CDR3 sequence (DNA): TGCGCCAGCAGAGCCGACCGGAGTGGGAACACTGAAGCTTTCTTT. It yields the protein CASRADRSGNTEAFF.

The rearrangement links TRBV6-1 to TRBJ2-1; D not certain. Deletions cut 3 bases from V and 5 bases from J, with 8 bases between. The CDR3 contains 13 residues. Germline V CDR1 and CDR2: MNHNS, SASEGT. The CDR3 loop is CASSEGRNNEQFF. CDR3 DNA sequence: TGTGCCAGCAGTGAGGGCCGAAACAATGAGCAGTTCTTC.

V gene TRBV5-1 combines with J gene TRBJ1-1; 7 bases map to TRBD1. From germline, CDR1 is SGHRS and CDR2 YFSETQ. This CDR3 has 15 amino acids. J lost 3 bases, V lost 2 bases, and 7 bases had no gene match. The CDR3 is CASSFDREWDTEAFF. In DNA form, the CDR3 reads TGCGCCAGCAGCTTCGACAGGGAATGGGACACTGAAGCTTTCTTT. The variable domain in full, with the rest retrieved from reference TRBV5-1 and TRBJ1-1, is KAGVTQTPRYLIKTRGQQVTLSCSPISGHRSVSWYQQTPGQGLQFLFEYFSETQRNKGNFPGRFSGRQFSNSRSEMNVSTLELGDSALYLCASSFDREWDTEAFFGQGTRLTVV.